The 31 T cell receptor beta chains reported below all come from one sample, sequenced in a study of control samples from healthy donors and cancer patients. Assay: immunoSEQ multiplex PCR; the TCRdb copy retains only in-frame clones and omits some. Of approximately 150,000 clones in the sample, more than 90% were seen once. The sample taken for sequencing was blood. The receptors here all came from a woman between 35 and 50 years old in good health.

The gene calls are TRBV11-3 and TRBJ2-3, with D uncertain. Germline loops: CDR1 SGHNT, CDR2 YENEEA. The CDR3 is made up of 13 amino acids. Trimming stripped 2 bases from V and 0 bases from J, with 3 bases between. CDR3 sequence (DNA): TGTGCCAGCAGCTTACGTAGCACAGATACGCAGTATTTT. Translated, it gives CASSLRSTDTQYF.

The J gene is TRBJ2-1, the V gene TRBV19, with D uncertain. This CDR3 spans 16 amino acids. Trimming removed 4 bases from V and 0 bases from J, with 13 bases in between. CDR1 LNHDA and CDR2 SQIVND come from the germline V gene (reference sequence). The chain's CDR3 is CASSTHTLSSYNEQFF. The CDR3 coding sequence is TGTGCCAGTAGTACCCACACCCTGAGCTCCTACAATGAGCAGTTCTTC.

The J gene is TRBJ2-1, the V gene TRBV5-1; no definite D call. Germline-derived CDR1 and CDR2 are SGHRS and YFSETQ. V was trimmed by 2 bases and J by 6 bases, leaving 9 bases between them. This CDR3 comprises 13 residues. The CDR3 sequence: CASSLRASNEQFF. The CDR3 DNA reads TGCGCCAGCAGCTTACGGGCGAGCAATGAGCAGTTCTTC. The whole variable domain, remainder taken from reference TRBV5-1 and TRBJ2-1, is KAGVTQTPRYLIKTRGQQVTLSCSPISGHRSVSWYQQTPGQGLQFLFEYFSETQRNKGNFPGRFSGRQFSNSRSEMNVSTLELGDSALYLCASSLRASNEQFFGPGTRLTVL.

This chain links TRBV4-2 with TRBJ2-7, with TRBD1 matching over 10 bases. Germline CDR1 and CDR2: LGHNA and YNFKEQ. The CDR3 contains 16 residues. V trimming: 2 bases; J trimming: 5 bases; junction bases outside the gene matches: 9. Here the CDR3 reads CASSQLSRTGGDEQYF. DNA of the CDR3: TGTGCCAGCAGCCAATTGTCCCGGACAGGGGGGGACGAGCAGTACTTC.

The J gene is TRBJ1-1, the V gene TRBV7-3, with 7 bases lining up with TRBD1. J was trimmed by 2 bases and V by 2 bases; bases with no gene match: 2. Per the germline V gene, CDR1 is SGHTA and CDR2 is FQGTGA. This CDR3 spans 14 amino acids. The CDR3 DNA is TGTGCCAGCAGCTTAGCAGGGGGTAACACTGAAGCTTTCTTT. It specifies CASSLAGGNTEAFF. The full variable domain, with the rest looked up from reference TRBV7-3 and TRBJ1-1, is GAGVSQTPSNKVTEKGKYVELRCDPISGHTALYWYRQSLGQGPEFLIYFQGTGAADDSGLPNDRFFAVRPEGSVSTLKIQRTERGDSAVYLCASSLAGGNTEAFFGQGTRLTVV.

The CDR3 sequence: CASSPAVGRYTDTQYF. CDR3 coding DNA: TGTGCCAGCAGCCCCGCGGTCGGGCGCTACACAGATACGCAGTATTTT. This sequence joins TRBV7-2 and TRBJ2-3, with D hard to call. CDR3 size: 16 residues. CDR1 is SGHTA and CDR2 is FQGNSA in the germline V gene. V was pared by 5 bases and J by 2 bases, with 17 bases between.

In DNA, the CDR3 is TGCGCCAGCAGCTTGGGCATTAGCGGGGGGGCCCTCGGCCAAGAGACCCAGTACTTC. Encoded protein: CASSLGISGGALGQETQYF. The rearrangement uses TRBV5-1 and TRBJ2-5, with 11 bases aligning to TRBD2. Trimming removed 0 bases from V and 1 base from J; junction bases left unmatched: 11. The CDR3 sequence is 19 residues long. Germline assignment: CDR1 SGHRS and CDR2 YFSETQ.

The chain joins TRBV15 to TRBJ1-5; 7 bases map to TRBD1. The CDR3 is 15 residues long. Germline trimming cut 5 bases from V and 1 base from J; bases unmatched to any gene: 5. Per the germline V gene, CDR1 is LNHNV and CDR2 is YYDKDF (reference sequence). The CDR3 is CATSFGTASNQPQHF. The CDR3, as DNA: TGTGCCACCAGCTTCGGGACAGCGAGCAATCAGCCCCAGCATTTT.

The rearrangement uses TRBV5-1 and TRBJ1-3, with D perhaps TRBD1 (6 bases). Per germline, CDR1 SGHRS and CDR2 YFSETQ. The V gene lost 4 bases and the J gene lost 0 bases, with 14 bases spanning the gap. This CDR3 has 16 amino acids. The CDR3 nucleotides read TGCGCCAGCAGCGTCCTACAGGGTGGCTCTGGAAACACCATATATTTT. Translation: CASSVLQGGSGNTIYF.

V gene TRBV4-1 combines with J gene TRBJ2-3, with D perhaps TRBD2 (6 bases). Trimming removed 6 bases from V and 5 bases from J, with 24 bases in between. The CDR3 totals 17 residues. The V gene's germline CDR1 is MGHRA and CDR2 YSYEKL. Here the CDR3 reads CASRPLGGGAAGDTQYF. The DNA for the CDR3 is TGCGCCAGCAGACCCTTGGGCGGCGGGGCTGCGGGAGATACGCAGTATTTT.

The table lists this clone with a count of one. The chain is built from TRBV9 and TRBJ1-1; D gene uncertain. CDR3 size: 14 residues. Trimming took off 4 bases at V and 1 base at J, with 11 bases between the two ends. Germline CDR1 and CDR2: SGDLS and YYNGEE. CDR3 region: CASSPENSNTEAFF. The CDR3 bases are TGTGCCAGCAGCCCCGAAAACTCGAACACTGAAGCTTTCTTT. Drawing the rest from reference TRBV9 and TRBJ1-1, the complete variable domain is DSGVTQTPKHLITATGQRVTLRCSPRSGDLSVYWYQQSLDQGLQFLIQYYNGEERAKGNILERFSAQQFPDLHSELNLSSLELGDSALYFCASSPENSNTEAFFGQGTRLTVV.

The gene calls are TRBV2 and TRBJ2-5; 7 bases are a match to TRBD2. Per germline, CDR1 SNHLY and CDR2 FYNNEI. The trim removed 6 bases at V and 2 bases at J, leaving 3 bases unmatched. This CDR3 region has 13 residues. For the CDR3, the DNA is TGTGCCAGCAGGACGGGGGGACAAGAGACCCAGTACTTC. It specifies CASRTGGQETQYF.

The V and J genes are TRBV14 and TRBJ1-2; D may be TRBD1 (6 bases). The CDR3 has 12 amino acids. The ends were cut back, 5 bases at V and 4 bases at J, with 8 bases in the middle. CDR1 and CDR2 from the germline V gene are SGHDN and FVKESK. CDR3 loop: CASSLGGYGYTF. CDR3 DNA: TGTGCCAGCAGCTTAGGGGGCTATGGCTACACCTTC.

This rearrangement joins TRBV6-2 or TRBV6-3 to TRBJ2-7; D not certain. Trimming removed 0 bases from V and 7 bases from J, with 19 bases in between. The CDR3 sequence is 16 residues long. CDR1 is MNHEY, CDR2 SVGEGT, per germline. CDR3 protein: CASSYSIYLTEGEQYF. CDR3 coding DNA: TGTGCCAGCAGTTACTCAATATATCTTACTGAAGGGGAGCAGTACTTC.

J is TRBJ1-2 and V is TRBV20-1; 8 positions match TRBD1. V was pared by 8 bases and J by 2 bases, with 1 base of the junction left unmatched. CDR3 length: 11 amino acids. Germline CDR1 is DFQATT and CDR2 is SNEGSKA (reference sequence). The DNA of the CDR3 is TGCAGTACAGGGGGAAACTATGGCTACACCTTC. As protein: CSTGGNYGYTF.

The chain employs TRBV29-1 and TRBJ1-3; D gene uncertain. Germline V lookup: CDR1 SQVTM, CDR2 ANQGSEA. Trimming pared 6 bases from V and 4 bases from J, leaving 7 bases between. The CDR3 runs to 11 residues. The DNA of the CDR3 is TGCAGCGTACTCAGAGGAAACACCATATATTTT. It codes for CSVLRGNTIYF.

In nucleotides, the CDR3 is TGTGCCAGCAGCGCTACAGACAGGGCGGGCACCGGGGAGCTGTTTTTT. This encodes CASSATDRAGTGELFF. This chain joins TRBV9 and TRBJ2-2, with 7 bases matching TRBD1. V dropped 3 bases and J dropped 4; count of bases not matched to a gene: 9. Germline CDR1 and CDR2: SGDLS and YYNGEE. CDR3 length: 16 amino acids.

The CDR3 reads CASSIQGGNTEAFF. CDR3 DNA sequence: TGTGCCAGCAGTATACAGGGAGGGAACACTGAAGCTTTCTTT. The chain is built from TRBV27 and TRBJ1-1; tentatively, D is TRBD1 (6 bases). V lost 5 bases, J lost 1 base, and 11 bases lay in between. CDR1 MNHEY and CDR2 SMNVEV come from the germline V gene (reference sequence). The CDR3 consists of 14 residues.

The chain employs TRBV19 and TRBJ2-1; D unclear. This CDR3 comprises 17 residues. Germline lookup yields CDR1 LNHDA and CDR2 SQIVND (reference sequence). V lost 3 bases to trimming and J lost 9 bases, with 24 bases between them. CDR3 coding DNA: TGTGCCAGTAGTATCATCAATCCGGTCCCCGGTGGTGGTGAGCAGTTCTTC. Residues: CASSIINPVPGGGEQFF.

The chain carries TRBV10-1 and TRBJ1-1; D not certain. Looked up from germline, CDR1 is WNHNN and CDR2 is SYGVQD (reference sequence). The V end was cut by 2 bases, the J end by 9 bases, with 13 bases between. CDR3 length: 13 residues. This CDR3 is CASSEGRTEKAFF. The CDR3 DNA reads TGCGCCAGCAGTGAGGGCAGAACAGAAAAAGCTTTCTTT.

This chain uses TRBV7-2 with TRBJ2-5; 7 bases agree with TRBD2. Germline CDR1 and CDR2: SGHTA and FQGNSA. V shed 5 bases and J 3 bases; nucleotides not matched to a gene: 9. There are 15 residues in the CDR3. The DNA for the CDR3 is TGTGCCAGCAGCCCCTTGATGGGGGGGGAAGAGACCCAGTACTTC. This gives the protein CASSPLMGGEETQYF.

This sequence joins TRBV19 and TRBJ2-3, with 8 bases identical to TRBD1. Germline CDR1 and CDR2: LNHDA and SQIVND (reference sequence). CDR3 size: 16 residues. Trimming at V came to 1 base and at J to 3 bases, leaving 6 bases not matched to a gene. CDR3 DNA sequence: TGTGCCAGTAGTATAGGGACAGGGATGGGGACAGATACGCAGTATTTT. Protein: CASSIGTGMGTDTQYF.

The J gene is TRBJ1-6, the V gene TRBV27; tentatively, D is TRBD1 (5 bases). This CDR3 has 13 residues. Trimming pared 5 bases from V and 7 bases from J, leaving 9 bases between. The V gene's germline CDR1 is MNHEY and CDR2 SMNVEV (reference sequence). The CDR3 bases are TGTGCCAGCAGTCCTGACAGAAATTCACCCCTCCACTTT. Residues: CASSPDRNSPLHF.

V usage is TRBV4-1 and J usage is TRBJ2-2, with 12 positions matching TRBD2. Germline V gives CDR1 MGHRA, CDR2 YSYEKL. V lost 3 bases to trimming and J lost 3 bases; unmatched junction nucleotides: 8. The CDR3 has 18 amino acids. The CDR3 loop reads CASSQELAGGPYTGELFF. DNA for the CDR3: TGCGCCAGCAGCCAGGAGCTAGCGGGGGGGCCTTACACCGGGGAGCTGTTTTTT.

This chain connects TRBV3-1 (or the pseudogene TRBV3-2) to TRBJ1-4, with 7 nucleotides matching TRBD1. CDR3 length: 20 residues. The trim removed 2 bases at V and 4 bases at J, leaving 19 bases unmatched. Germline-derived CDR1 and CDR2 are LGHDT and YNNKEL (reference sequence). CDR3 nucleotide sequence: TGTGCCAGCAGCCAACCACAGGACCCGAGACAGGGCCAATTTAATGAAAAACTGTTTTTT. Its translation: CASSQPQDPRQGQFNEKLFF.

This chain connects TRBV7-9 to TRBJ1-2; perhaps TRBD1 as D (5 bases). Germline V gene sequence: CDR1 SEHNR, CDR2 FQNEAQ (reference sequence). V was cut by 3 bases and J by 6 bases, with 11 bases left in between. This CDR3 has 13 amino acids. The CDR3 protein is CASSFEQVHGYTF. The CDR3 bases are TGTGCCAGCAGCTTTGAACAGGTGCATGGCTACACCTTC.

In nucleotides, the CDR3 is TGTGCCAGCAGCTTGATCCAAGAGACCCAGTACTTC. It specifies CASSLIQETQYF. This chain joins TRBV5-6 and TRBJ2-5; D is uncertain. The CDR3 is 12 residues long. The germline gives CDR1 SGHDT, CDR2 YYEEEE. Trimming left V 1 base short and J 1 base short, with 2 bases between. Variable domain in full (rest from reference TRBV5-6 and TRBJ2-5): DAGVTQSPTHLIKTRGQQVTLRCSPKSGHDTVSWYQQALGQGPQFIFQYYEEEERQRGNFPDRFSGHQFPNYSSELNVNALLLGDSALYLCASSLIQETQYFGPGTRLLVL.

V gene TRBV5-1 combines with J gene TRBJ1-5; D ambiguous. The CDR3 spans 14 residues. V gave up 4 bases and J gave up 0 bases, with 8 bases separating them. The germline V gene has CDR1 SGHRS and CDR2 YFSETQ. The CDR3 here is CASSPGHSNQPQHF. For the CDR3, the DNA is TGCGCCAGCAGCCCGGGCCATAGCAATCAGCCCCAGCATTTT.

This clone has only a few counts. The chain combines TRBV19 with TRBJ1-3; TRBD1 is a possible D gene (6 bases). CDR3 length: 15 amino acids. CDR1 LNHDA and CDR2 SQIVND come from the germline V gene (reference sequence). V gave up 10 bases and J gave up 0 bases, with 16 bases separating them. In nucleotides, the CDR3 is TGTGCCACCTCAAGCAGGGGAACCTCTGGAAACACCATATATTTT. Its protein product is CATSSRGTSGNTIYF.

This clone was found a few times. V usage is TRBV4-2 and J usage is TRBJ2-5, with D tentatively TRBD2 (5 bases). CDR1 is LGHNA and CDR2 is YNFKEQ in the germline V gene. The CDR3 is 14 residues long. Trimming stripped 4 bases from V and 5 bases from J, with 14 bases between. CDR3 sequence reads: CASSPGLELETQYF. For the CDR3, the DNA is TGTGCCAGCAGCCCCGGACTGGAACTGGAGACCCAGTACTTC.

V is TRBV24-1 and J is TRBJ1-5; no firm D call. Germline values: CDR1 KGHDR, CDR2 SFDVKD. Between the trimmed V and J ends, which lost 6 bases and 5 bases, there was a span of 16 bases. The CDR3 has 15 amino acids. The CDR3 loop reads CATSREAGDDQPQHF. CDR3 DNA: TGTGCCACCAGTAGGGAGGCGGGTGACGATCAGCCCCAGCATTTT.